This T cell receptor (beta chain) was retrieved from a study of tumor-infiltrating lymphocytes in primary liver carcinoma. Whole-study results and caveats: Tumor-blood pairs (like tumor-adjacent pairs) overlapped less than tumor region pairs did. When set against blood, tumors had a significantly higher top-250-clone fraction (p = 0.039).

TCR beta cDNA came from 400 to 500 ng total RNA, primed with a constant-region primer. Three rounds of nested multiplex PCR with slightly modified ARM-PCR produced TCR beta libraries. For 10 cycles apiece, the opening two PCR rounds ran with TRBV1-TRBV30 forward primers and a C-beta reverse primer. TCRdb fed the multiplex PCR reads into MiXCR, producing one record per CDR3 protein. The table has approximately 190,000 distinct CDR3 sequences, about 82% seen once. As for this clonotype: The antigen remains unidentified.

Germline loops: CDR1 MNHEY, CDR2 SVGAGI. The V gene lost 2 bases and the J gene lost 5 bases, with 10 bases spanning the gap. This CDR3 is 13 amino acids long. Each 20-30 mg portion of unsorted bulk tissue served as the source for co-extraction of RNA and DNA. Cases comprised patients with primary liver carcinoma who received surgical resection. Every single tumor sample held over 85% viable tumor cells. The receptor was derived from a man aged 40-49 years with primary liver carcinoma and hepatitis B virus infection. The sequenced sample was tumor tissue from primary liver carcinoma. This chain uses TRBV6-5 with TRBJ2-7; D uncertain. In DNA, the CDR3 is TGTGCCAGCAGTTACATGGGCAATCACGAGCAGTACTTC. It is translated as CASSYMGNHEQYF.